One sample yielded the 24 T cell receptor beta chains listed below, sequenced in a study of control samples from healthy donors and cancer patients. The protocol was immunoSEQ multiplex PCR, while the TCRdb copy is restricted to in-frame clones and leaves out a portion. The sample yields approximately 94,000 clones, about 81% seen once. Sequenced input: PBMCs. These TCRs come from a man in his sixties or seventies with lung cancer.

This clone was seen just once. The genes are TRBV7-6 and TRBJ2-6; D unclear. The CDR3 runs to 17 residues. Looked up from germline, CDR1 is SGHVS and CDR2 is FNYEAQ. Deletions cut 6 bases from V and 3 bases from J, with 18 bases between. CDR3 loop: CASSPFNMNFGANVLTF. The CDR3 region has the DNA TGTGCCAGCAGTCCGTTCAACATGAATTTTGGGGCCAACGTCCTGACTTTC.

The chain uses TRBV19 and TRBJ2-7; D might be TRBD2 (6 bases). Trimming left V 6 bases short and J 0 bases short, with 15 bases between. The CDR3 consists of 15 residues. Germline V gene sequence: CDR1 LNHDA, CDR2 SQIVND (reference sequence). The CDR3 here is CASSLLAPPSYEQYF. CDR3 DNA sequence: TGTGCCAGTAGCCTACTAGCTCCTCCCTCCTACGAGCAGTACTTC.

The CDR3 protein is CASSQPGLAGTYEQYF. The CDR3 DNA reads TGTGCCAGCTCACAACCGGGACTAGCGGGTACCTACGAGCAGTACTTC. The chain carries TRBV18 and TRBJ2-7; TRBD2 matches 12 bases. The CDR3 has 16 amino acids. Germline trimming cut 4 bases from V and 2 bases from J; bases unmatched to any gene: 6. The germline V gene encodes CDR1 KGHSH and CDR2 LQKENI.

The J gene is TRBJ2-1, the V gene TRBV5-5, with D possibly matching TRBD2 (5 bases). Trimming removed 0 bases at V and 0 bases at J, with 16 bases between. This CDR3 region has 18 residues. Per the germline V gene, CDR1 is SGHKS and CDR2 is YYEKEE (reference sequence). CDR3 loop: CASSLGPLFGDSYNEQFF. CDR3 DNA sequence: TGTGCCAGCAGCTTGGGACCCCTTTTCGGGGACTCCTACAATGAGCAGTTCTTC.

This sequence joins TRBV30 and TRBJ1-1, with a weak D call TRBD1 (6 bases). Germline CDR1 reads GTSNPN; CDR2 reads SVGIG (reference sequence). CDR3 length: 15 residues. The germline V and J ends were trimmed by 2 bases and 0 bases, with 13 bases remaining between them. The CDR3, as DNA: TGTGCCTGGAGTCCCAGGGGCGGCATGAACACTGAAGCTTTCTTT. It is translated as CAWSPRGGMNTEAFF.

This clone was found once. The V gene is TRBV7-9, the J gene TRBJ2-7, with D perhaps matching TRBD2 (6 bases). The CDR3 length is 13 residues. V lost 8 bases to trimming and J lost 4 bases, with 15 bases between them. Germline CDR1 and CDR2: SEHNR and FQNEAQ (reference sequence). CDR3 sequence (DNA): TGTGCCAGCCGCGGGACTCTCGATTACGAGCAGTACTTC. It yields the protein CASRGTLDYEQYF.

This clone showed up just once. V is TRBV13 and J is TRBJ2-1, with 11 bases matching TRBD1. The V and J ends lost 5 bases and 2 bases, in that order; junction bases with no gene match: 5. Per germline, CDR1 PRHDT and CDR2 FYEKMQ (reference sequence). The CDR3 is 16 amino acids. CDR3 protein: CASSQKGQGAYNEQFF. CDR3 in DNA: TGTGCCAGCAGCCAAAAGGGACAGGGGGCCTACAATGAGCAGTTCTTC. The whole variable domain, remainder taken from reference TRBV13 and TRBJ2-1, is AAGVIQSPRHLIKEKRETATLKCYPIPRHDTVYWYQQGPGQDPQFLISFYEKMQSDKGSIPDRFSAQQFSDYHSELNMSSLELGDSALYFCASSQKGQGAYNEQFFGPGTRLTVL.

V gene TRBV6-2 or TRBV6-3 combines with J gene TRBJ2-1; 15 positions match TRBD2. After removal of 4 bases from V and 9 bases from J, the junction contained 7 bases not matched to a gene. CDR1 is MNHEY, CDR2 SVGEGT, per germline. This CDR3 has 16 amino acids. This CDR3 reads CASSSRTSGGAGEQFF. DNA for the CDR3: TGTGCCAGCAGTTCTAGGACTAGCGGGGGGGCGGGTGAGCAGTTCTTC.

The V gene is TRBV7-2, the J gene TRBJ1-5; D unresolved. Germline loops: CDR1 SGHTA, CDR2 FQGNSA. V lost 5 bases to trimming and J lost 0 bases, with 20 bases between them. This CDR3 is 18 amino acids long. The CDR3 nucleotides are TGTGCCAGCAGCCCCATAGCCGAGCCAGGATATAGCAATCAGCCCCAGCATTTT. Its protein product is CASSPIAEPGYSNQPQHF. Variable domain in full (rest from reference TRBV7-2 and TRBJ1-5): GAGVSQSPSNKVTEKGKDVELRCDPISGHTALYWYRQSLGQGLEFLIYFQGNSAPDKSGLPSDRFSAERTGGSVSTLTIQRTQQEDSAVYLCASSPIAEPGYSNQPQHFGDGTRLSIL.

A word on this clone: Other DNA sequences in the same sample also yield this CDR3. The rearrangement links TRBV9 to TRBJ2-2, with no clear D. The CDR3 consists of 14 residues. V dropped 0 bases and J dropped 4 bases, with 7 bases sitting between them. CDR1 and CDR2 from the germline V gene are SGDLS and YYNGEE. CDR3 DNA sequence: TGTGCCAGCAGCGTAGCAGGCGGCACCGGGGAGCTGTTTTTT. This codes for CASSVAGGTGELFF. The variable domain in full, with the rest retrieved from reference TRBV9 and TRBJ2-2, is DSGVTQTPKHLITATGQRVTLRCSPRSGDLSVYWYQQSLDQGLQFLIQYYNGEERAKGNILERFSAQQFPDLHSELNLSSLELGDSALYFCASSVAGGTGELFFGEGSRLTVL.

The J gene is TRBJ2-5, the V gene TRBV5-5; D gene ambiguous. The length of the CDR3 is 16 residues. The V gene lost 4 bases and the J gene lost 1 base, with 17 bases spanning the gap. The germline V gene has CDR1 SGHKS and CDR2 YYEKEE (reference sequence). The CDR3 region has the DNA TGTGCCAGCAGCCTTTCAGGTCTAGGCGCCCAAGAGACCCAGTACTTC. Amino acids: CASSLSGLGAQETQYF.

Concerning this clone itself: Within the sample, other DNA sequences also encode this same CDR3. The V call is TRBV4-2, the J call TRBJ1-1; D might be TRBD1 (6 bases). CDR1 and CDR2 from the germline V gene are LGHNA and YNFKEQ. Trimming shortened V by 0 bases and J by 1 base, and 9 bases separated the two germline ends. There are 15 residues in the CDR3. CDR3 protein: CASSQDPTGNTEAFF. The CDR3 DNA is TGTGCCAGCAGCCAAGACCCGACAGGGAACACTGAAGCTTTCTTT.

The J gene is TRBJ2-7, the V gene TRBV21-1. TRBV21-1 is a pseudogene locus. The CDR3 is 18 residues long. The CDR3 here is CASSSQGSSWAQPYEQYF. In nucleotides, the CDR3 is TGTGCCAGCAGCTCCCAAGGGTCCTCATGGGCTCAACCTTACGAGCAGTACTTC.

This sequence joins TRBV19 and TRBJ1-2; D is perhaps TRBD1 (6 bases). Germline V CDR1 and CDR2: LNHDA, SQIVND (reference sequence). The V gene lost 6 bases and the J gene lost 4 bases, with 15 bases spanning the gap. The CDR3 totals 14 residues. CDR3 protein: CASSQPGHRYGYTF. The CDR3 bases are TGTGCCAGTAGCCAACCGGGACACCGCTATGGCTACACCTTC.

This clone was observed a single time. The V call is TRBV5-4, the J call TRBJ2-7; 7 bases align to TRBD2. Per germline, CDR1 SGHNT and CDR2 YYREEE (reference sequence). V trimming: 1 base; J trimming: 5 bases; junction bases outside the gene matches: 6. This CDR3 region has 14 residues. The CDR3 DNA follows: TGTGCCAGCAGCTTGTTCGGGGGGAGGAACGAGCAGTACTTC. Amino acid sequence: CASSLFGGRNEQYF.

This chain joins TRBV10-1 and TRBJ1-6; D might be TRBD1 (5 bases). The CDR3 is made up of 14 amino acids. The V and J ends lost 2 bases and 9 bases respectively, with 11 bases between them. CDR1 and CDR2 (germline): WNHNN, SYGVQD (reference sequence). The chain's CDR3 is CASSEKGLSSPLHF. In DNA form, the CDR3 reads TGCGCCAGCAGTGAGAAGGGGCTCAGTTCACCCCTCCACTTT.

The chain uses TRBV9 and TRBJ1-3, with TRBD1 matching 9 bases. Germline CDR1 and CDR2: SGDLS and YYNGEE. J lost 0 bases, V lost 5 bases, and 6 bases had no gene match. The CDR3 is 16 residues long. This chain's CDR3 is CASSQGQGHSGNTIYF. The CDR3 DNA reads TGTGCCAGCAGTCAGGGACAGGGCCACTCTGGAAACACCATATATTTT.

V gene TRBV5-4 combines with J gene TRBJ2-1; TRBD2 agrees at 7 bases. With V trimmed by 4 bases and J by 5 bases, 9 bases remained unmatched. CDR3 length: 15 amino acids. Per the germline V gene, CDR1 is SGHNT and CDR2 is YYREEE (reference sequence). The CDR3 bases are TGTGCCAGCAGCCCCACAGCGGGACTCGACAATGAGCAGTTCTTC. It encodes CASSPTAGLDNEQFF.

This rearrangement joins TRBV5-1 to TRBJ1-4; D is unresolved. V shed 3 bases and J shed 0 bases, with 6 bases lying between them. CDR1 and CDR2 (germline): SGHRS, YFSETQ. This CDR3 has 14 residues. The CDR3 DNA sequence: TGCGCCAGCAGCTATGGGACAACTAATGAAAAACTGTTTTTT. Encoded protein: CASSYGTTNEKLFF.

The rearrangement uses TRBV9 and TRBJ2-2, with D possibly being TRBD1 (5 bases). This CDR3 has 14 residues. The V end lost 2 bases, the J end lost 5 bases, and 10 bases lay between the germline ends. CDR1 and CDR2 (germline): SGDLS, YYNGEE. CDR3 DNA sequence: TGTGCCAGCAGCGTTGGGGCCGTTACCGGGGAGCTGTTTTTT. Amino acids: CASSVGAVTGELFF.

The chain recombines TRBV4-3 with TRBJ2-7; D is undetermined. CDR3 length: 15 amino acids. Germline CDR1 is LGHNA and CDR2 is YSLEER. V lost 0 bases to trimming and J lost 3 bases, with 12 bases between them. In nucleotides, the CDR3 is TGCGCCAGCAGCCAAGAAGAGACATTAAGCTACGAGCAGTACTTC. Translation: CASSQEETLSYEQYF.

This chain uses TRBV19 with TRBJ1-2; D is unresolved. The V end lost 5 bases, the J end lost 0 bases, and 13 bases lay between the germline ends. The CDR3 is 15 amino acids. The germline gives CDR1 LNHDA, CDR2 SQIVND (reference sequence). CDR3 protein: CASSAGLGSNYGYTF. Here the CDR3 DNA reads TGTGCCAGTAGTGCGGGCTTGGGGTCTAACTATGGCTACACCTTC.

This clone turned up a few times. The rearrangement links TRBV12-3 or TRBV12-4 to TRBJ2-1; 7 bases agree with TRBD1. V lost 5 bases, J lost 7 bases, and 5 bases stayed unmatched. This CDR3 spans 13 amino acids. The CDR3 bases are TGTGCCAGCAGTCTGGGACAGTCGAATGAGCAGTTCTTC. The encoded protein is CASSLGQSNEQFF.

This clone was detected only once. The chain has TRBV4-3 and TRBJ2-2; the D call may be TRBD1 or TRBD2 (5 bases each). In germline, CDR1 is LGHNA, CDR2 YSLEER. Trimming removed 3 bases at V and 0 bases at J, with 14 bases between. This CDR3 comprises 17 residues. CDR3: CASSQTRGRANTGELFF. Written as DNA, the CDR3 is TGCGCCAGCAGCCAGACGAGGGGCAGGGCGAACACCGGGGAGCTGTTTTTT.